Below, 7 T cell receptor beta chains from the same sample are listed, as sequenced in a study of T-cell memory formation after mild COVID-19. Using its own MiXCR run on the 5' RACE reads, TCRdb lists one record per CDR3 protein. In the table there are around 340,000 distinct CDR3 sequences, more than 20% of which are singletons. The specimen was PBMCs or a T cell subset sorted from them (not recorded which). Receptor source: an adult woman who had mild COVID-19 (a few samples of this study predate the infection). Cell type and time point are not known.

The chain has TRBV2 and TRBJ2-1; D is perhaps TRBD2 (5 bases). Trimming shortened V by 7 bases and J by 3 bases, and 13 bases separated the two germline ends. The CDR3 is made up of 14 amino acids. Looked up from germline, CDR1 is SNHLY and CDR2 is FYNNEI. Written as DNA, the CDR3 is TGTGCCAGCACCCCGGAGGCTTACTACAATGAGCAGTTCTTC. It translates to CASTPEAYYNEQFF.

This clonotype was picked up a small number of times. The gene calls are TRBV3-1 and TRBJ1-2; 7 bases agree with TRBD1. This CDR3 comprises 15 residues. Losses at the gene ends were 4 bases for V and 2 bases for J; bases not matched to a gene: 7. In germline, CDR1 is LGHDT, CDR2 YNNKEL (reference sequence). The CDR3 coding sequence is TGTGCCAGCAGCCGCGGGACAGCGGAGAACTATGGCTACACCTTC. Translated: CASSRGTAENYGYTF.

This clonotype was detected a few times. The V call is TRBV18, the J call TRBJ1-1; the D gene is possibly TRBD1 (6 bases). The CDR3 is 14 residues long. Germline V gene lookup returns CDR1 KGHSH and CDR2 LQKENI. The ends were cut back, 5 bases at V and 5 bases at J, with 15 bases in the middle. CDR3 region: CASSVTGHSTEAFF. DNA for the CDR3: TGTGCCAGCTCAGTTACGGGACACTCGACTGAAGCTTTCTTT.

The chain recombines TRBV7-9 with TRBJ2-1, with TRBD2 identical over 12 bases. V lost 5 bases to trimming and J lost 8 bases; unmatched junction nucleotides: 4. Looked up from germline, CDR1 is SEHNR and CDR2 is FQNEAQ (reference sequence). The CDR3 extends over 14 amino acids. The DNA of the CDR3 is TGTGCCAGCAGCCAGGGACTAGCGGGCCATGAGCAGTTCTTC. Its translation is CASSQGLAGHEQFF.

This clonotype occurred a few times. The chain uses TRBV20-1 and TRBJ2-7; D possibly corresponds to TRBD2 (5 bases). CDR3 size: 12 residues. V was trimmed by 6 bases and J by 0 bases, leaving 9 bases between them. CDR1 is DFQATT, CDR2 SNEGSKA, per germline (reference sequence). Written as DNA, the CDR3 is TGCAGTGCCTACGGGATCTCCTACGAGCAGTACTTC. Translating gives CSAYGISYEQYF.

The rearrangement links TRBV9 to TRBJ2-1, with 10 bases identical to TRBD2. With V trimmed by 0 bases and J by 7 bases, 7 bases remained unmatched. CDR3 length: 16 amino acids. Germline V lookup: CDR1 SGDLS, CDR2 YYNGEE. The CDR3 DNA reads TGTGCCAGCAGCGTAGTAGGGAGCGGGGGGGCGAATGAGCAGTTCTTC. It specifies CASSVVGSGGANEQFF.

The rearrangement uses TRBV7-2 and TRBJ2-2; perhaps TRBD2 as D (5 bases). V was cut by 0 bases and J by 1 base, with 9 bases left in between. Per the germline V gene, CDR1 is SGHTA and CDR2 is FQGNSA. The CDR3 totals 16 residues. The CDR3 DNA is TGTGCCAGCAGCTTAGCAGCCGGACTGAACACCGGGGAGCTGTTTTTT. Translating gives CASSLAAGLNTGELFF.